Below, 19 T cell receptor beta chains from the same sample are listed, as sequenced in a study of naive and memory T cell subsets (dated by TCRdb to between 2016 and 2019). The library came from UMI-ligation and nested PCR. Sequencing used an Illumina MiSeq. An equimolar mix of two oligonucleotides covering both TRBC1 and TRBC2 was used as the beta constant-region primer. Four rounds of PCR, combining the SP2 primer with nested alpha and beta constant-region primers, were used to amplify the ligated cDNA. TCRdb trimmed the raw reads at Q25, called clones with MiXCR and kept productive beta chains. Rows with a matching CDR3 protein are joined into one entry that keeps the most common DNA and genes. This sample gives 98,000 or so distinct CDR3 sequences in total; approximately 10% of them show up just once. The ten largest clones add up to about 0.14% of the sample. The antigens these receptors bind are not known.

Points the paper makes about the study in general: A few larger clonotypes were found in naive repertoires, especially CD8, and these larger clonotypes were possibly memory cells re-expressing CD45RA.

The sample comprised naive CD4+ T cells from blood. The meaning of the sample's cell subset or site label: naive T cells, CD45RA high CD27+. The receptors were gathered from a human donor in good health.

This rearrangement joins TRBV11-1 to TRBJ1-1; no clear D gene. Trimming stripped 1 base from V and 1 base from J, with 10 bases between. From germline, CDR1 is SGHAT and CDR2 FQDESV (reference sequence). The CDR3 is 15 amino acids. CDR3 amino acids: CASSLVETGNTEAFF. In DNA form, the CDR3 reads TGTGCCAGCAGCTTAGTGGAGACGGGGAACACTGAAGCTTTCTTT. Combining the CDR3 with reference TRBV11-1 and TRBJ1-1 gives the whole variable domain EAEVAQSPRYKITEKSQAVAFWCDPISGHATLYWYRQILGQGPELLVQFQDESVVDDSQLPKDRFSAERLKGVDSTLKIQPAELGDSAMYLCASSLVETGNTEAFFGQGTRLTVV.

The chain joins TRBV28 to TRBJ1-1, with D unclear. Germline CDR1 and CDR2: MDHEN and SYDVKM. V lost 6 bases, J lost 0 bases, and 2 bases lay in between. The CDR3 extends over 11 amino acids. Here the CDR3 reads CASRLNTEAFF. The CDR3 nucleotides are TGTGCCAGCAGGCTGAACACTGAAGCTTTCTTT. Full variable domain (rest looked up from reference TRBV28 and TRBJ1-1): DVKVTQSSRYLVKRTGEKVFLECVQDMDHENMFWYRQDPGLGLRLIYFSYDVKMKEKGDIPEGYSVSREKKERFSLILESASTNQTSMYLCASRLNTEAFFGQGTRLTVV.

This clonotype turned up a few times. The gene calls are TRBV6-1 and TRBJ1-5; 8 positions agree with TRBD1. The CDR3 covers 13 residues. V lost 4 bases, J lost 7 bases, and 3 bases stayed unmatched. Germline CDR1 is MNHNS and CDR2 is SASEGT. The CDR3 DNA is TGTGCCAGCAGTGCACGACAGGGGCAGCCCCAGCATTTT. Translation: CASSARQGQPQHF.

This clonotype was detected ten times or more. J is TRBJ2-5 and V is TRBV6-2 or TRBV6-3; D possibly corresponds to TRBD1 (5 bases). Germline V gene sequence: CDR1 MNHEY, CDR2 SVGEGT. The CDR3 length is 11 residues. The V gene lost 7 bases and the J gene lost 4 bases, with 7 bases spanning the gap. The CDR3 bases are TGTGCCAGCACAAGGGGAGAGACCCAGTACTTC. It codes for CASTRGETQYF.

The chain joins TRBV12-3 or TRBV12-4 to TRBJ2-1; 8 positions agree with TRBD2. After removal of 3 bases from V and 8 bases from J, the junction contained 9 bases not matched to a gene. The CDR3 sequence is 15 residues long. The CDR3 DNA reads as TGTGCCAGCAGTTTGCCGTTCGGGGGGGCCGATGAGCAGTTCTTC. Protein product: CASSLPFGGADEQFF.

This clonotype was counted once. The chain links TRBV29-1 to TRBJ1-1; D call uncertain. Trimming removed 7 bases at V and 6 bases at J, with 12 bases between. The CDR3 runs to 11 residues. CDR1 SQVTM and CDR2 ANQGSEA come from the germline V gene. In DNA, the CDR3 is TGCAGCGGAAGGACCCCTGCTGAAGCTTTCTTT. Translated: CSGRTPAEAFF.

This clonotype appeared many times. CDR3 sequence reads: CASSSPSVPNNEQFF. CDR3 nucleotides: TGTGCCAGCAGCTCGCCTAGCGTCCCCAACAATGAGCAGTTCTTC. This chain links TRBV7-2 with TRBJ2-1; D may be TRBD2 (6 bases). Trimming removed 4 bases at V and 5 bases at J, with 15 bases between. Looked up from germline, CDR1 is SGHTA and CDR2 is FQGNSA. This CDR3 region has 15 residues. The complete variable domain, with remaining parts taken from reference TRBV7-2 and TRBJ2-1, reads GAGVSQSPSNKVTEKGKDVELRCDPISGHTALYWYRQSLGQGLEFLIYFQGNSAPDKSGLPSDRFSAERTGGSVSTLTIQRTQQEDSAVYLCASSSPSVPNNEQFFGPGTRLTVL.

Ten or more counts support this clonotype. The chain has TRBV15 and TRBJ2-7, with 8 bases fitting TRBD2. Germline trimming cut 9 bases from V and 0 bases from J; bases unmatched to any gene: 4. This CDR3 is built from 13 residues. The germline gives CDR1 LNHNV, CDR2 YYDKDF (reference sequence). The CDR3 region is CATRLAGSYEQYF. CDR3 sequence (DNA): TGTGCCACTCGGCTAGCGGGCTCCTACGAGCAGTACTTC.

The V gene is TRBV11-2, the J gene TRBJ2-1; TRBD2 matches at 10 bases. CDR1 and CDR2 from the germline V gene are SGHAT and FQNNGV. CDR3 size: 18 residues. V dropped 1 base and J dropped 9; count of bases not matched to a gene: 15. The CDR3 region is CASSLGTGTSDQMGEQFF. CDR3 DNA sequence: TGTGCCAGCAGCTTAGGAACGGGGACTAGCGACCAAATGGGTGAGCAGTTCTTC.

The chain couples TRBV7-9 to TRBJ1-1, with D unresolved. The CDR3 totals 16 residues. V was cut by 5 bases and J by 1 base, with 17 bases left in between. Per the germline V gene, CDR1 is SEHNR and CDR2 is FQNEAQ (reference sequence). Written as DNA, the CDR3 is TGTGCCAGCAGCCGTCGCCGCGGGAGCCAGAACACTGAAGCTTTCTTT. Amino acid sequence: CASSRRRGSQNTEAFF.

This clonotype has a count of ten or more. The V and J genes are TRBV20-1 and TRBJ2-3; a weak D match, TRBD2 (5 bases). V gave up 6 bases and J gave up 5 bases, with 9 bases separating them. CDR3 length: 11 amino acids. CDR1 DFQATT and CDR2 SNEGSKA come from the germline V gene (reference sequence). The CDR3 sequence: CSAPLVDTQYF. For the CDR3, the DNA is TGCAGTGCGCCACTAGTAGATACGCAGTATTTT.

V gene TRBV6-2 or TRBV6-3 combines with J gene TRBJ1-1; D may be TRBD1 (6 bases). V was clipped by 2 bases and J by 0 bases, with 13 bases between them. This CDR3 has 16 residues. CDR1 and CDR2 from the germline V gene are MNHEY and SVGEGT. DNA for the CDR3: TGTGCCAGCAGTTACGCGGCAGGGGACATGAACACTGAAGCTTTCTTT. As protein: CASSYAAGDMNTEAFF.

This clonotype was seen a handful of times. Here the CDR3 DNA reads TGTGCCAGCAGCCAACTACAGGGTGTGGACACTGAAGCTTTCTTT. Translated: CASSQLQGVDTEAFF. J is TRBJ1-1 and V is TRBV11-1; TRBD1 is a possible D gene (6 bases). CDR1 is SGHAT and CDR2 is FQDESV in the germline V gene (reference sequence). The CDR3 has 15 residues. V gave up 5 bases and J gave up 3 bases, with 16 bases separating them.

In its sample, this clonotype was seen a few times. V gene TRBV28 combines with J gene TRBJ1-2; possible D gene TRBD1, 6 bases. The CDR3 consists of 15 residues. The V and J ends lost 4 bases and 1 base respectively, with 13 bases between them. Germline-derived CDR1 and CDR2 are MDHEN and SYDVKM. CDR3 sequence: CASSYPQGFNYGYTF. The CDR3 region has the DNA TGTGCCAGCAGTTACCCTCAGGGGTTTAACTATGGCTACACCTTC.

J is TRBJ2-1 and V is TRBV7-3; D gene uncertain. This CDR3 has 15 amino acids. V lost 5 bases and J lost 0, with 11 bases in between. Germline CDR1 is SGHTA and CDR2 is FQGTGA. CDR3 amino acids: CASSRGQTSYNEQFF. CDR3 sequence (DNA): TGTGCCAGCAGCCGCGGTCAAACCTCCTACAATGAGCAGTTCTTC.

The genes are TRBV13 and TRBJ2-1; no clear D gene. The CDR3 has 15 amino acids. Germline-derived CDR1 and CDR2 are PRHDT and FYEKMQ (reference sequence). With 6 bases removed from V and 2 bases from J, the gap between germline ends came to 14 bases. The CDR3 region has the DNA TGTGCCAGCAGGTTCCATCCCAACGCCTACAATGAGCAGTTCTTC. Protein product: CASRFHPNAYNEQFF.

CDR3 bases: TGTGCCAGCAGTCCTGTGAGGGTTGACGTCGATGAGCAGTTCTTC. Residues: CASSPVRVDVDEQFF. The gene calls are TRBV27 and TRBJ2-1, with D possibly matching TRBD2 (5 bases). CDR1 is MNHEY, CDR2 SMNVEV, per germline (reference sequence). Trimming shortened V by 5 bases and J by 8 bases, and 19 bases separated the two germline ends. The CDR3 has 15 residues.

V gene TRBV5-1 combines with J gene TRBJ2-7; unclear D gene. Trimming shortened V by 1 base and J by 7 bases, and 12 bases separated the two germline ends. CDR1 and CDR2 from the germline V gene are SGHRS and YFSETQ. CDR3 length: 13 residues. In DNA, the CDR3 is TGCGCCAGCAGCTTGTCACAGTCCTGGGAGCAGTACTTC. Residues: CASSLSQSWEQYF. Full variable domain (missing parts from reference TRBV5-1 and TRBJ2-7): KAGVTQTPRYLIKTRGQQVTLSCSPISGHRSVSWYQQTPGQGLQFLFEYFSETQRNKGNFPGRFSGRQFSNSRSEMNVSTLELGDSALYLCASSLSQSWEQYFGPGTRLTVT.

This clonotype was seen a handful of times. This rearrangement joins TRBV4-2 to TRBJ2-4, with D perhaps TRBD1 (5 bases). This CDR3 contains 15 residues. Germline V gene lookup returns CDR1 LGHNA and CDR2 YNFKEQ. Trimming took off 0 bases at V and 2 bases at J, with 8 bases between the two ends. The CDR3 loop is CASSQEPGTKNIQYF. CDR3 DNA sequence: TGTGCCAGCAGCCAAGAACCAGGGACCAAAAACATTCAGTACTTC.